One sample yielded the 7 T cell receptor beta chains listed below, sequenced in a study of blood T cell repertoires in COVID-19. Libraries were prepared by immunoSEQ multiplex PCR; TCRdb keeps only in-frame clonotypes and omits some of them. The sample lists 100,000 to 150,000 clones; approximately 85% were seen once. Sequenced material: peripheral blood. These receptors were collected from a man aged 25 to 40 with COVID-19, enrolled during active disease.

The CDR3 spells CASSQAPGAGEQYF. As DNA, the CDR3 is TGCGCCAGCAGCCAAGCACCAGGGGCGGGCGAGCAGTACTTC. V usage is TRBV4-3 and J usage is TRBJ2-7; TRBD1 might be the D (6 bases). The CDR3 has 14 residues. CDR1 is LGHNA, CDR2 YSLEER, per germline. V gave up 1 base and J gave up 6 bases, with 13 bases separating them.

This chain connects TRBV6-1 to TRBJ2-7; D may be TRBD2 (5 bases). V lost 4 bases to trimming and J lost 2 bases, with 18 bases between them. This CDR3 spans 16 amino acids. Germline V lookup: CDR1 MNHNS, CDR2 SASEGT. Written as DNA, the CDR3 is TGTGCCAGCAGTGGCCTTACGAGGGCCTTTGCCTACGAGCAGTACTTC. It translates to CASSGLTRAFAYEQYF.

V is TRBV28 and J is TRBJ2-7, with 7 bases that match TRBD2. CDR1 is MDHEN, CDR2 SYDVKM, per germline. This CDR3 region has 15 residues. Trimming took 3 bases from V and 5 from J; bases not matched to a gene: 10. The CDR3 region is CASSFSLAESNEQYF. The CDR3 bases are TGTGCCAGCAGTTTTTCCCTAGCGGAAAGTAACGAGCAGTACTTC.

V is TRBV7-2 and J is TRBJ1-1, with 8 bases identical to TRBD1. The germline gives CDR1 SGHTA, CDR2 FQGNSA. The ends lost 5 bases at V and 9 bases at J; junction bases unmatched: 8. The CDR3 totals 13 residues. The CDR3 loop reads CASSTRTGLKAFF. In DNA form, the CDR3 reads TGTGCCAGCAGCACCCGGACAGGGTTGAAAGCTTTCTTT.

The chain links TRBV10-2 to TRBJ1-5, with D tentatively TRBD1 (6 bases). V lost 10 bases and J 3 bases, leaving 10 bases between the germline ends. There are 12 residues in the CDR3. The germline gives CDR1 WSHSY, CDR2 SAAADI. CDR3 residues: CATRDINQPQHF. The CDR3 nucleotides read TGCGCCACCCGGGACATCAATCAGCCCCAGCATTTT.

This chain links TRBV27 with TRBJ1-5; tentatively, D is TRBD1 (6 bases). Germline-derived CDR1 and CDR2 are MNHEY and SMNVEV (reference sequence). CDR3 size: 14 residues. V lost 5 bases, J lost 2 bases, and 10 bases lay in between. As DNA, the CDR3 is TGTGCCAGCAGTCCAGGGGTTGGCAATCAGCCCCAGCATTTT. This encodes CASSPGVGNQPQHF.

The CDR3 is CAIRPGQGAYEQYF. CDR3 coding DNA: TGTGCCATCAGGCCGGGACAAGGAGCGTACGAGCAGTACTTC. V gene TRBV10-3 combines with J gene TRBJ2-7, with a weak D call TRBD1 (6 bases). The CDR3 is made up of 14 amino acids. V lost 6 bases to trimming and J lost 4 bases, with 16 bases between them. Germline V gene sequence: CDR1 ENHRY, CDR2 SYGVKD.